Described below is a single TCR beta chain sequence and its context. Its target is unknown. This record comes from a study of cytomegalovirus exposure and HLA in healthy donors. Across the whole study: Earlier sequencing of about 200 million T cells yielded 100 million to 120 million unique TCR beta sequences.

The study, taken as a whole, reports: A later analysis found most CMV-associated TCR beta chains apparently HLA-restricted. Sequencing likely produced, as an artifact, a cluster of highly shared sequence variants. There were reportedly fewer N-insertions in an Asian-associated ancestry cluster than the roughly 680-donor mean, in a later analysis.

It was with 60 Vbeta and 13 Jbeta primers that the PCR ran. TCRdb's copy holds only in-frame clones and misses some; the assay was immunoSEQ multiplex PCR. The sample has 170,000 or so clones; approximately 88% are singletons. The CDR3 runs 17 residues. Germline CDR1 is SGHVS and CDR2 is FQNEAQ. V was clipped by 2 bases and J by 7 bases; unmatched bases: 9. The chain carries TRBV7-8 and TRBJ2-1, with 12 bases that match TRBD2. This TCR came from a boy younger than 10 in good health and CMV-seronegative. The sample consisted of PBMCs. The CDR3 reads CASSLIPGLAGRNEQFF. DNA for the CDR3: TGTGCCAGCAGCTTAATTCCAGGACTAGCGGGAAGGAATGAGCAGTTCTTC.